One TCR beta chain is described in this entry. This record belongs to a study of blood T cell repertoires in COVID-19. Study summary: Acute-phase and convalescent COVID-19 samples originated in the United States, Italy and Spain. T cells, B-cell-depleted T cells, or PBMCs provided the cDNA or gDNA that served as material.

The assay was immunoSEQ multiplex PCR, and TCRdb's table has in-frame clones only and misses some. The sample consists of about 150,000 clones, roughly 84% of them appearing once. Sample: peripheral blood. The TCR sequence derives from a young man with COVID-19, enrolled during active disease.

The CDR3 spells CASSENLPSYNEQFF. The CDR3, as DNA: TGTGCCAGCAGTGAGAATCTACCCTCCTACAATGAGCAGTTCTTC. The rearrangement uses TRBV2 and TRBJ2-1; D not resolved. Trimming left V 3 bases short and J 0 bases short, with 9 bases between. Germline V gives CDR1 SNHLY, CDR2 FYNNEI. CDR3 length equals 15 residues. Full variable domain (outside the CDR3, taken from reference TRBV2 and TRBJ2-1): EPEVTQTPSHQVTQMGQEVILRCVPISNHLYFYWYRQILGQKVEFLVSFYNNEISEKSEIFDDQFSVERPDGSNFTLKIRSTKLEDSAMYFCASSENLPSYNEQFFGPGTRLTVL.